Detailed here is one T cell receptor beta chain. No antigen is known for it. This sample was included in a study of T cell responses to AZD1222 COVID-19 vaccine. Study-level results: Reportedly, nearly half of unique spike TCRs recognized epitopes outside B.1.351/B.1.1.7 mutations. White British people made up most donors, females outnumbered males, and clonal diversity was possibly underestimated. Following two doses of AZD1222, Spike-specific TCR breadth and depth rose.

The V gene's germline CDR1 is DFQATT and CDR2 SNEGSKA (reference sequence). This CDR3 spans 11 amino acids. Deletions cut 5 bases from V and 5 bases from J, with 10 bases between. TCRdb keeps only in-frame clones here, not all; method: immunoSEQ multiplex PCR. The data show some 100,000 clones, with roughly nine tenths seen just once and over 15% held by the top ten. The chain has TRBV20-1 and TRBJ2-7; D is unresolved. The TCR originated in an adult in good health. Here the sequenced sample was peripheral blood, taken on day 0 of AZD1222 vaccination. CDR3 coding DNA: TGCAGTGCTTCCGCTAAAAACGAGCAGTACTTC. Amino acids: CSASAKNEQYF.